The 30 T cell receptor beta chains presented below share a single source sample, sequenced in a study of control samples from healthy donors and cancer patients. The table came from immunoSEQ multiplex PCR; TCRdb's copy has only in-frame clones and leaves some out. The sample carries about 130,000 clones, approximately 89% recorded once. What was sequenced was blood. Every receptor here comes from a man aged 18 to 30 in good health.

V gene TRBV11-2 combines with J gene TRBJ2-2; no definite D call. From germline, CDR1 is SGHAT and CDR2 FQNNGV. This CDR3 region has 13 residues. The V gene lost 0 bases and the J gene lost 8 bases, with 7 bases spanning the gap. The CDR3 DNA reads TGTGCCAGCAGCTTAGACCGAGCTGGGGAGCTGTTTTTT. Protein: CASSLDRAGELFF.

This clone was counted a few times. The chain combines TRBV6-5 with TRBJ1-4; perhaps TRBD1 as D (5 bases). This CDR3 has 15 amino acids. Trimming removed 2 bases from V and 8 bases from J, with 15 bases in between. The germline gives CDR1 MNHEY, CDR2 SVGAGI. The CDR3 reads CASSYGGGRGEKLFF. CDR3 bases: TGTGCCAGCAGTTACGGGGGGGGTAGGGGAGAAAAACTGTTTTTT.

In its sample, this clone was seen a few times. CDR3 bases: TGTGCCAGCAGCCCCGACAGTACACCCCTCCACTTT. It codes for CASSPDSTPLHF. The V call is TRBV7-9, the J call TRBJ1-6; a possible D gene is TRBD1 (5 bases). The ends were cut back, 5 bases at V and 11 bases at J, with 10 bases in the middle. CDR1 is SEHNR and CDR2 is FQNEAQ in the germline V gene (reference sequence). The CDR3 is 12 amino acids.

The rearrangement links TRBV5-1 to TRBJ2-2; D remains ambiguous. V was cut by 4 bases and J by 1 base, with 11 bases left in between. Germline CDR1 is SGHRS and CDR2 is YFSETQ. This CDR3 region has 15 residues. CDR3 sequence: CASSRNLGNTGELFF. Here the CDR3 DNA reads TGCGCCAGCAGCAGAAATCTAGGGAACACCGGGGAGCTGTTTTTT.

The CDR3, as DNA: TGTGCCAGCAGCGAGACATTGTCGAACACTGAAGCTTTCTTT. It translates to CASSETLSNTEAFF. V and J are TRBV7-2 and TRBJ1-1; D is ambiguous. Trimming took 5 bases from V and 1 from J, leaving 11 bases between them. Germline lookup yields CDR1 SGHTA and CDR2 FQGNSA. This CDR3 spans 14 amino acids.

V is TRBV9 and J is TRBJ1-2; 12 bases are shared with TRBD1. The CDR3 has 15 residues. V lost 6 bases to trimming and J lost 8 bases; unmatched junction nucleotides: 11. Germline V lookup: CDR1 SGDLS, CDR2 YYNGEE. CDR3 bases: TGTGCCAGCACCGCCGCGGGACAGGGGGCTGGCGGCTACACCTTC. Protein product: CASTAAGQGAGGYTF.

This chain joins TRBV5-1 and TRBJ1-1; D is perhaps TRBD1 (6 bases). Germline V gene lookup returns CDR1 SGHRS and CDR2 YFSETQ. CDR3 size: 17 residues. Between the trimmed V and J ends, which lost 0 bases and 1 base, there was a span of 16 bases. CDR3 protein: CASSLDIGGRGNTEAFF. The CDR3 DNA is TGCGCCAGCAGCTTGGATATAGGGGGGCGCGGGAACACTGAAGCTTTCTTT.

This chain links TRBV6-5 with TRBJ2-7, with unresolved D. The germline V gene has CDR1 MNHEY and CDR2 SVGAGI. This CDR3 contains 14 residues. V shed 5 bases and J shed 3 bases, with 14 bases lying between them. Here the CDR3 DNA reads TGTGCCAGCAGTCCTTCTGGACCTTACTACGAGCAGTACTTC. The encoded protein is CASSPSGPYYEQYF.

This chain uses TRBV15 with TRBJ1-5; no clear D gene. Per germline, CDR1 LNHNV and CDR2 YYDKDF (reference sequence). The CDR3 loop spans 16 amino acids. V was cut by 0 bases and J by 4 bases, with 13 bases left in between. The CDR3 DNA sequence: TGTGCCACCAGCAGAGACCTCGGTCGGGCGAATCAGCCCCAGCATTTT. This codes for CATSRDLGRANQPQHF. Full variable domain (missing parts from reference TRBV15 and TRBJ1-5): DAMVIQNPRYQVTQFGKPVTLSCSQTLNHNVMYWYQQKSSQAPKLLFHYYDKDFNNEADTPDNFQSRRPNTSFCFLDIRSPGLGDTAMYLCATSRDLGRANQPQHFGDGTRLSIL.

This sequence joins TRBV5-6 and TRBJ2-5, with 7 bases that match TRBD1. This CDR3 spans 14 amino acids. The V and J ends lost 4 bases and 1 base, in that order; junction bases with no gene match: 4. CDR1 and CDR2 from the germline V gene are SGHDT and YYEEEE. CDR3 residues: CASSPTGTQETQYF. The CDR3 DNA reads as TGTGCCAGCAGCCCGACAGGGACCCAAGAGACCCAGTACTTC.

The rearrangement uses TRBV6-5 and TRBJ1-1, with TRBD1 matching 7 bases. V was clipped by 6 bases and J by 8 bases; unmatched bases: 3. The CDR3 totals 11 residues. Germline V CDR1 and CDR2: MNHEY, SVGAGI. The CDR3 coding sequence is TGTGCCAGCAGCCGGGACAGAGAAGCTTTCTTT. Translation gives CASSRDREAFF.

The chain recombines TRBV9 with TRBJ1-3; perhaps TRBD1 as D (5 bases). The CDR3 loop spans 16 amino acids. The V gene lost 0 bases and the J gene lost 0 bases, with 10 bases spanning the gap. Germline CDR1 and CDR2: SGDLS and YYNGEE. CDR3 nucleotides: TGTGCCAGCAGCGTAGAGATGACAGACTCTGGAAACACCATATATTTT. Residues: CASSVEMTDSGNTIYF.

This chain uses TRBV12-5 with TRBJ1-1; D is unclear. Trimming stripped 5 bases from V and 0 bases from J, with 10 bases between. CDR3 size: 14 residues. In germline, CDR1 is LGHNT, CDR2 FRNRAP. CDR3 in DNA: TGTGCTAGTGGTCTGGATTGGGTGAACACTGAAGCTTTCTTT. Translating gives CASGLDWVNTEAFF.

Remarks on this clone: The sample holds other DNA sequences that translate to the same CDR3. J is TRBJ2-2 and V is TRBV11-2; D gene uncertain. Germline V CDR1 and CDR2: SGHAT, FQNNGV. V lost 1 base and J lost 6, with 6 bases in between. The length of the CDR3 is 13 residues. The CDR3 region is CASSLVRSGELFF. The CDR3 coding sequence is TGTGCCAGCAGCTTAGTTAGGTCCGGGGAGCTGTTTTTT.

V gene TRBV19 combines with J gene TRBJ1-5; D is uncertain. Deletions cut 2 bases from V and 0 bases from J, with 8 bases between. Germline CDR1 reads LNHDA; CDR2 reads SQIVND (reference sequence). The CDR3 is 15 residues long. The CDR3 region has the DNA TGTGCCAGTAGTATATTACGCCCTAGCAATCAGCCCCAGCATTTT. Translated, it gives CASSILRPSNQPQHF.

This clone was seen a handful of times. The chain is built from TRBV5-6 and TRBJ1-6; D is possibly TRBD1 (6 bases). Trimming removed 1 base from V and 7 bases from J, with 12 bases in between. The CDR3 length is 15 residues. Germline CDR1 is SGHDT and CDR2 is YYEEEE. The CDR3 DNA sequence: TGTGCCAGCAGCTTGAAGGGGGGTTTGAATTCACCCCTCCACTTT. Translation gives CASSLKGGLNSPLHF.

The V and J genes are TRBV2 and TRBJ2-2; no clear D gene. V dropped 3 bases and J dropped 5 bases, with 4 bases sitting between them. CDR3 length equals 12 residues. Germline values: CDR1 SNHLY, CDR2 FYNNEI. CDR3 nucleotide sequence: TGTGCCAGCAGTGAGGAGACCGGGGAGCTGTTTTTT. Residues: CASSEETGELFF.

The CDR3 coding sequence is TGTGCCAGCAGTTTATCAAACAGGCACCGACCCACAGATACGCAGTATTTT. This sequence encodes CASSLSNRHRPTDTQYF. This sequence joins TRBV27 and TRBJ2-3, with D tentatively TRBD1 (5 bases). There are 17 residues in the CDR3. Trimming took 0 bases from V and 2 from J, leaving 15 bases between them. Per germline, CDR1 MNHEY and CDR2 SMNVEV (reference sequence).

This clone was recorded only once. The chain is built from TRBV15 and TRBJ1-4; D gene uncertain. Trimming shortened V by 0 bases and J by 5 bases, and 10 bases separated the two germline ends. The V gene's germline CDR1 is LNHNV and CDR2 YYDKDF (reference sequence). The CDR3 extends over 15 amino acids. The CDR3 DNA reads TGTGCCACCAGCAGAGATAGGGCAGAAAATGAAAAACTGTTTTTT. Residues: CATSRDRAENEKLFF.

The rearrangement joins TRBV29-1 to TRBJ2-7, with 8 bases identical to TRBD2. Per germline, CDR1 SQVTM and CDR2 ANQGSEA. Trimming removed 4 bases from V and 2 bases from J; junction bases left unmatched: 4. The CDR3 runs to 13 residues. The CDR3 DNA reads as TGCAGCGTTGGTAGCGGGGCGGCCTACGAGCAGTACTTC. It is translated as CSVGSGAAYEQYF.

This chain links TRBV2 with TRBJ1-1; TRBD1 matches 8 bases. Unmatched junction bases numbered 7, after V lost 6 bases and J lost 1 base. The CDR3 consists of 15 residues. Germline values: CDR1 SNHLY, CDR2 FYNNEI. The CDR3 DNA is TGTGCCAGCAGCCCGGACAGGGCTAGGAACACTGAAGCTTTCTTT. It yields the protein CASSPDRARNTEAFF.

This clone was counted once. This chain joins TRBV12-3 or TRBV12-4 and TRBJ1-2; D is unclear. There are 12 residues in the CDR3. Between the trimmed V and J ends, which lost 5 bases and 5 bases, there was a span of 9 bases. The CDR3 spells CASSGTYYGYTF. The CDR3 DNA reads TGTGCCAGCAGTGGTACCTATTATGGCTACACCTTC.

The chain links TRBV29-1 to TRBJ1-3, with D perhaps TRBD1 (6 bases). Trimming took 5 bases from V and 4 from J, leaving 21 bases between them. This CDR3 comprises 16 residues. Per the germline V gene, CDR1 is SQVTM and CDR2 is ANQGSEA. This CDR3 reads CSVLGGSVDSGNTIYF. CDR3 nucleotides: TGCAGCGTTCTCGGGGGCAGCGTGGACTCCGGAAACACCATATATTTT.

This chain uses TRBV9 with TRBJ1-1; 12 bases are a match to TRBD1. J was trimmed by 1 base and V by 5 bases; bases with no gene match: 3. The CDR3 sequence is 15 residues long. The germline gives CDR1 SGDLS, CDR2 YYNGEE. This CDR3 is CASRGTGGSNTEAFF. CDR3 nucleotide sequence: TGTGCCAGCAGGGGGACAGGGGGCTCGAACACTGAAGCTTTCTTT.

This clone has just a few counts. The CDR3 region has the DNA TGTGCCAGCAGCGGTCGGGTTTCCTACGAGCAGTACTTC. It encodes CASSGRVSYEQYF. The chain combines TRBV5-8 with TRBJ2-7, with no clear D. Germline V lookup: CDR1 SGHTS, CDR2 YDEGEE. V lost 4 bases and J 1 base, leaving 9 bases between the germline ends. The CDR3 is made up of 13 amino acids.

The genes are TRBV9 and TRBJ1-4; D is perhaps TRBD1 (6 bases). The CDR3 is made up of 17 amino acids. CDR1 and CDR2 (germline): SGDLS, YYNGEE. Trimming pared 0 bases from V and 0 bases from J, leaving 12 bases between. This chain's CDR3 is CASSVGGHLTTNEKLFF. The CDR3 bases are TGTGCCAGCAGCGTAGGGGGACATCTCACAACTAATGAAAAACTGTTTTTT.

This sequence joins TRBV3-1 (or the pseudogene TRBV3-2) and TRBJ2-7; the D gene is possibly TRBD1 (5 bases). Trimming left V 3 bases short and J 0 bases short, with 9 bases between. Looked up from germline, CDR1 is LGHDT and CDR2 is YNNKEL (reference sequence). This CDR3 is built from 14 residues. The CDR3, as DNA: TGTGCCAGCAGCCAGGGGCAGAGCTCCTACGAGCAGTACTTC. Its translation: CASSQGQSSYEQYF.

The CDR3 DNA sequence: TGTGCCTGGAGTGTACTCGGGGCCGAGAATTCACCCCTCCACTTT. Its protein is CAWSVLGAENSPLHF. The gene calls are TRBV30 and TRBJ1-6; D is possibly TRBD1 (5 bases). V was cut by 0 bases and J by 7 bases, with 13 bases left in between. Germline-derived CDR1 and CDR2 are GTSNPN and SVGIG (reference sequence). The CDR3 has 15 amino acids.

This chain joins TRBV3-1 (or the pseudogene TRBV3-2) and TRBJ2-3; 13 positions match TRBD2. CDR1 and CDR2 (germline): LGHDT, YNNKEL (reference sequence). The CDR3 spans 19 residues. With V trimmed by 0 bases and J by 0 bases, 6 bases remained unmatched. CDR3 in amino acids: CASSQDLGLAGFSTDTQYF. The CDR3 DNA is TGTGCCAGCAGCCAAGATTTGGGACTAGCGGGATTTAGCACAGATACGCAGTATTTT.

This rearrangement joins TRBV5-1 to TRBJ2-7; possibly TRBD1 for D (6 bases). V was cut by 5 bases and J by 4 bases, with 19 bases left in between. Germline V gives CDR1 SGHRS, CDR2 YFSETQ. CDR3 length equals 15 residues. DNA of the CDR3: TGCGCCAGCAGTCAGAACCCAGGGGAGAGGTACGAGCAGTACTTC. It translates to CASSQNPGERYEQYF.